This TCR beta chain was recorded in a study of blood T cell repertoires in COVID-19. Study-level background: COVID-19 samples collected from the United States, Italy and Spain covered acute and convalescent phases. From T cells, B-cell-depleted T cells, or PBMCs came the material, which was cDNA or gDNA.

Trimming stripped 6 bases from V and 1 base from J, with 12 bases between. This CDR3 is 14 amino acids long. Germline V gene data show CDR1 as KGHSH and CDR2 as LQKENI. As processed by the authors: Amplification of reference gene primers was used by the study to estimate nucleated cell counts. Profiled with immunoSEQ multiplex PCR; TCRdb holds only in-frame clones, not every one. The V and J calls and the clone size are those of that table, but D and trimming were determined from the DNA. The sample holds about 110,000 clones; 80% to 90% are singletons and the top ten take over 2%. The V call is TRBV18, the J call TRBJ1-1; D is perhaps TRBD1 (6 bases). The sequenced sample consisted of peripheral blood. This TCR derives from a human donor in a cohort sampled during active COVID-19. The CDR3 sequence is CASSPQGQNTEAFF. In DNA, the CDR3 is TGTGCCAGCTCCCCCCAGGGGCAGAACACTGAAGCTTTCTTT.